The source of this T cell receptor (beta chain) is a study of OX40 agonist ivuxolimab in advanced cancers. Across the whole study: Patient treatment consisted of intravenous ivuxolimab administration every 2 weeks at 0.01 to 10 mg/kg. Partial responses were recorded for three patients, including one with hepatocellular carcinoma and two with cutaneous melanoma.

A note on this clone: Its matching antigen is unknown.

Trimming cost V 1 base and J 6 bases; bases outside gene matches: 0. The CDR3 loop spans 12 amino acids. Germline V lookup: CDR1 MNHNY, CDR2 SVGAGI (reference sequence). Study-level results: Clonal expansion was seen in CD4+ and CD8+ blood T cells by week 6 at 0.1 to 3.0 mg/kg.

Generated by immunoSEQ multiplex PCR, the TCRdb table keeps only in-frame clones and is missing some. The data hold more than 45,000 clones, with approximately 79% observed a single time. The receptor was isolated from an adult with an advanced solid tumor such as melanoma, head and neck, liver or kidney cancer. The chain links TRBV6-6 to TRBJ2-7; 7 bases map to TRBD2. The sequences come from CD4+ or CD8+ T cells sorted from blood, collected in a trial of the OX40 agonist ivuxolimab. The CDR3 reads CASSYWEGEQYF. The CDR3, as DNA: TGTGCCAGCAGTTACTGGGAGGGCGAGCAGTACTTC.